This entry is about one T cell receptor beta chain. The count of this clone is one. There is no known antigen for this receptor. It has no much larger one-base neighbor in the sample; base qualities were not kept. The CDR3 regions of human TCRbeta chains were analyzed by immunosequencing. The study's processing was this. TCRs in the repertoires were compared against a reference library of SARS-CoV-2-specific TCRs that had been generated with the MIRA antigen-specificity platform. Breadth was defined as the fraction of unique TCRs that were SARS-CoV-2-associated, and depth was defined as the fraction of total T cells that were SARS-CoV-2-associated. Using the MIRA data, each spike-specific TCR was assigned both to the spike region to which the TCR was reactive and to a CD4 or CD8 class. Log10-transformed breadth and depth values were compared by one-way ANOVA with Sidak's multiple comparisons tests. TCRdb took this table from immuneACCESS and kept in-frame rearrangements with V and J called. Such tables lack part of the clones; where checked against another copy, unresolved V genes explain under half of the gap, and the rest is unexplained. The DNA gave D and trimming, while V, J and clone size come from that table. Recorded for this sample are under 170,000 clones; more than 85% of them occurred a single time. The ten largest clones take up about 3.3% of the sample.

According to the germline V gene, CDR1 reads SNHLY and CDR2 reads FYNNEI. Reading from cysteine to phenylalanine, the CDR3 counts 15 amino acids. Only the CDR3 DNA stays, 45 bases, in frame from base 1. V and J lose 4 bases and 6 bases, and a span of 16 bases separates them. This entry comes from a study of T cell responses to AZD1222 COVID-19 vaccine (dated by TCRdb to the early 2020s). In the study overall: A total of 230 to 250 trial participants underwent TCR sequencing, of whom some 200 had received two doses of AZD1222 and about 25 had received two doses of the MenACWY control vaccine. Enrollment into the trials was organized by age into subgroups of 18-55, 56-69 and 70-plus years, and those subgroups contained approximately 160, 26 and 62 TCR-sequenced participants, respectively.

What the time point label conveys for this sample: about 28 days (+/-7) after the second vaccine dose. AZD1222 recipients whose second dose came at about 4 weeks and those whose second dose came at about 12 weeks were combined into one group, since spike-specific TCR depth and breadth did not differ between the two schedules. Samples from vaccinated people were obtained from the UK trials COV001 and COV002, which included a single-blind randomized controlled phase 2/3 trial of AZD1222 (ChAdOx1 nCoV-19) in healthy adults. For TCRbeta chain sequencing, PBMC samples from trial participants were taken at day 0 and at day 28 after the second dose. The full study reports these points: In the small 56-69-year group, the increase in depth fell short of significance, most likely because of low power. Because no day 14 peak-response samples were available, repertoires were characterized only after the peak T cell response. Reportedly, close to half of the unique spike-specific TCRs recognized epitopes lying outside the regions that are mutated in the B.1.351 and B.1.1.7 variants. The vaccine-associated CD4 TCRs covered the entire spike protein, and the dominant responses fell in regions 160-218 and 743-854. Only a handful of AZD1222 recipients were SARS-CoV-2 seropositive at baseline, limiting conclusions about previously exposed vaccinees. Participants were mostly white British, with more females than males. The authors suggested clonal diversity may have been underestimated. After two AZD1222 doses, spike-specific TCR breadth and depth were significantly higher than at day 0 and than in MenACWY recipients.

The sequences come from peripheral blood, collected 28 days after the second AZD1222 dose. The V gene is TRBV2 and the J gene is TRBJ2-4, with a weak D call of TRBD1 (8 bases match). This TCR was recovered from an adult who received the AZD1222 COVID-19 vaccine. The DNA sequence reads TGTGCCAGCAGTGGAGACAGGGGAGGGTCAAACATTCAGTACTTC. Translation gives CASSGDRGGSNIQYF.